Listed here are 29 T cell receptor beta chains from one sample, sequenced in a study of cytomegalovirus exposure and HLA in healthy donors. Generated by immunoSEQ multiplex PCR, the TCRdb table keeps only in-frame clones and is missing some. Among about 200,000 clones, approximately 82% were seen once, and the ten largest hold roughly 12%. The sequencing input was PBMCs. The receptors were sampled from a woman aged 25 to 39 in good health and CMV-seropositive.

The chain employs TRBV9 and TRBJ2-3; 12 positions agree with TRBD2. Germline-derived CDR1 and CDR2 are SGDLS and YYNGEE. V was pared by 0 bases and J by 2 bases, with 1 base of the junction left unmatched. The CDR3 covers 16 residues. In nucleotides, the CDR3 is TGTGCCAGCAGCGTAGGGACTAGCGGGACCACAGATACGCAGTATTTT. Translating it yields CASSVGTSGTTDTQYF. The full variable domain, with the rest looked up from reference TRBV9 and TRBJ2-3, is DSGVTQTPKHLITATGQRVTLRCSPRSGDLSVYWYQQSLDQGLQFLIQYYNGEERAKGNILERFSAQQFPDLHSELNLSSLELGDSALYFCASSVGTSGTTDTQYFGPGTRLTVL.

This chain uses TRBV27 with TRBJ2-5; the D gene is possibly TRBD1 (5 bases). V lost 5 bases and J 7 bases, leaving 14 bases between the germline ends. This CDR3 is built from 13 residues. CDR1 and CDR2 from the germline V gene are MNHEY and SMNVEV (reference sequence). The DNA for the CDR3 is TGTGCCAGCAGTCCTACAGGCTCGGGGACCCAGTACTTC. It specifies CASSPTGSGTQYF.

V and J are TRBV5-1 and TRBJ2-2; D gene unclear. Trimming removed 0 bases at V and 3 bases at J, with 9 bases between. CDR1 is SGHRS, CDR2 YFSETQ, per germline. The CDR3 contains 15 residues. This chain's CDR3 is CASSLVVTDTGELFF. As DNA, the CDR3 is TGCGCCAGCAGCTTGGTGGTTACAGACACCGGGGAGCTGTTTTTT.

The chain links TRBV9 to TRBJ1-3, with 7 nucleotides matching TRBD1. This CDR3 is 15 amino acids long. V lost 3 bases, J lost 0 bases, and 3 bases stayed unmatched. Germline V gene data show CDR1 as SGDLS and CDR2 as YYNGEE. CDR3 in amino acids: CASSGGTDSGNTIYF. The CDR3 DNA is TGTGCCAGCAGCGGGGGGACAGACTCTGGAAACACCATATATTTT.

This clone was seen a handful of times. The chain couples TRBV2 to TRBJ2-7; D possibly corresponds to TRBD1 (5 bases). Germline loops: CDR1 SNHLY, CDR2 FYNNEI. The CDR3 sequence is 13 residues long. Deletions cut 6 bases from V and 5 bases from J, with 14 bases between. In nucleotides, the CDR3 is TGTGCCAGCAGCGTGGACATGACCCACGAGCAGTACTTC. Protein product: CASSVDMTHEQYF.

This clone was observed a few times. The chain joins TRBV28 to TRBJ1-5; D is uncertain. Germline assignment: CDR1 MDHEN and CDR2 SYDVKM. V shed 1 base and J shed 7 bases, with 5 bases lying between them. The CDR3 has 12 residues. DNA of the CDR3: TGTGCCAGCAGTTTATTTCCGCAGCCCCAGCATTTT. Translating gives CASSLFPQPQHF.

V usage is TRBV6-5 and J usage is TRBJ1-1; D ambiguous. This CDR3 comprises 11 residues. CDR1 and CDR2 (germline): MNHEY, SVGAGI. The ends were cut back, 2 bases at V and 10 bases at J, with 8 bases in the middle. The CDR3 nucleotides are TGTGCCAGCAGTTACGTAGGGAGAGCTTTCTTT. This codes for CASSYVGRAFF.

V is TRBV5-4 and J is TRBJ2-1; 8 nucleotides agree with TRBD1. J gave up 3 bases and V 3 bases, and 11 bases lay outside the gene matches. Germline V gives CDR1 SGHNT, CDR2 YYREEE (reference sequence). The CDR3 length is 17 residues. The CDR3 is CASSSSTGTGGYNEQFF. CDR3 nucleotides: TGTGCCAGCAGCTCATCTACCGGGACAGGCGGCTACAATGAGCAGTTCTTC.

V usage is TRBV9 and J usage is TRBJ1-2; 8 nucleotides align to TRBD1. Germline CDR1 is SGDLS and CDR2 is YYNGEE. V lost 5 bases and J lost 4; bases outside the gene matches: 7. This CDR3 is built from 14 residues. Written as DNA, the CDR3 is TGTGCCAGCAGTGACGACAGGGGTGTCTATGGCTACACCTTC. Residues: CASSDDRGVYGYTF.

The rearrangement links TRBV5-1 to TRBJ2-3, with 14 bases lining up with TRBD2. This CDR3 contains 17 residues. V shed 4 bases, J shed 3 bases, and the junction held 7 bases outside the gene matches. Germline assignment: CDR1 SGHRS and CDR2 YFSETQ. The CDR3 sequence: CASSIRLAGGPTDTQYF. CDR3 nucleotide sequence: TGCGCCAGCAGCATAAGACTAGCGGGAGGGCCTACAGATACGCAGTATTTT.

J is TRBJ2-7 and V is TRBV10-3; 9 nucleotides match TRBD1. V dropped 11 bases and J dropped 3; count of bases not matched to a gene: 11. CDR1 and CDR2 from the germline V gene are ENHRY and SYGVKD. The CDR3 is 14 amino acids. The CDR3, as DNA: TGTGCCTCACAACGGGGACAGGGAGACTACGAGCAGTACTTC. It yields the protein CASQRGQGDYEQYF.

This chain joins TRBV25-1 and TRBJ2-2; 7 bases map to TRBD1. This CDR3 spans 16 amino acids. Trimming cost V 1 base and J 5 bases; bases outside gene matches: 7. Germline V gene data show CDR1 as MGHDK and CDR2 as SYGVNS. CDR3 residues: CASSESDRFRTGELFF. The DNA for the CDR3 is TGTGCCAGCAGTGAATCGGACAGGTTCCGGACCGGGGAGCTGTTTTTT.

This clone was detected once. The rearrangement joins TRBV15 to TRBJ2-1, with TRBD2 identical over 8 bases. Germline assignment: CDR1 LNHNV and CDR2 YYDKDF (reference sequence). CDR3 length equals 13 residues. The V gene end was trimmed by 8 bases and the J gene end by 4 bases; junction bases not matched to a gene: 4. In DNA, the CDR3 is TGTGCCACCCGGGAGGGAGGGTACAATGAGCAGTTCTTC. This gives the protein CATREGGYNEQFF.

This clone was observed a handful of times. The rearrangement joins TRBV28 to TRBJ1-5; TRBD1 matches at 11 bases. CDR1 and CDR2 (germline): MDHEN, SYDVKM. J gave up 0 bases and V 8 bases, and 6 bases lay outside the gene matches. The CDR3 runs to 16 residues. This chain's CDR3 is CASGTGGSDSNQPQHF. In DNA form, the CDR3 reads TGTGCCAGCGGGACAGGGGGATCCGATAGCAATCAGCCCCAGCATTTT.

This sequence joins TRBV18 and TRBJ2-3, with 11 bases that match TRBD2. Germline assignment: CDR1 KGHSH and CDR2 LQKENI. The length of the CDR3 is 18 residues. The junction had 8 bases not matched to a gene; V was cut back by 1 base and J by 2 bases. This CDR3 is CASSPRPGLAVITDTQYF. CDR3 sequence (DNA): TGTGCCAGCTCACCACGCCCGGGACTAGCGGTCATCACAGATACGCAGTATTTT. The whole variable domain, filled in from reference TRBV18 and TRBJ2-3, reads NAGVMQNPRHLVRRRGQEARLRCSPMKGHSHVYWYRQLPEEGLKFMVYLQKENIIDESGMPKERFSAEFPKEGPSILRIQQVVRGDSAAYFCASSPRPGLAVITDTQYFGPGTRLTVL.

This clone was counted between two and nine times. The chain couples TRBV4-2 to TRBJ1-1, with a possible D match to TRBD1 (5 bases). CDR1 and CDR2 (germline): LGHNA, YNFKEQ. V was trimmed by 0 bases and J by 5 bases, leaving 10 bases between them. The CDR3 spans 14 residues. DNA of the CDR3: TGTGCCAGCAGCCAAGAGGGGGGGGAAACTGAAGCTTTCTTT. Amino acids: CASSQEGGETEAFF.

The gene calls are TRBV15 and TRBJ2-3; tentatively, D is TRBD1 (6 bases). CDR1 is LNHNV and CDR2 is YYDKDF in the germline V gene (reference sequence). Trimming took 3 bases from V and 4 from J, leaving 14 bases between them. The CDR3 totals 15 residues. CDR3 DNA sequence: TGTGCCACCAGCAGTTTGCAGGGGTGGGCAGATACGCAGTATTTT. This sequence encodes CATSSLQGWADTQYF. Combining the CDR3 with reference TRBV15 and TRBJ2-3 gives the whole variable domain DAMVIQNPRYQVTQFGKPVTLSCSQTLNHNVMYWYQQKSSQAPKLLFHYYDKDFNNEADTPDNFQSRRPNTSFCFLDIRSPGLGDTAMYLCATSSLQGWADTQYFGPGTRLTVL.

J is TRBJ1-2 and V is TRBV5-6; 7 nucleotides align to TRBD1. V shed 4 bases and J 3 bases; nucleotides not matched to a gene: 6. This CDR3 spans 14 amino acids. Germline CDR1 SGHDT, CDR2 YYEEEE. The CDR3: CASSIQGFYYGYTF. Here the CDR3 DNA reads TGTGCCAGCAGCATACAGGGGTTTTACTATGGCTACACCTTC.

V is TRBV29-1 and J is TRBJ2-7; D is ambiguous. Per germline, CDR1 SQVTM and CDR2 ANQGSEA. With 4 bases removed from V and 0 bases from J, the gap between germline ends came to 13 bases. The CDR3 sequence is 14 residues long. CDR3 sequence (DNA): TGCAGCGTTGCATACAGCCCCGACTCCTACGAGCAGTACTTC. The encoded protein is CSVAYSPDSYEQYF.

The chain couples TRBV5-6 to TRBJ2-2, with 7 bases lining up with TRBD1. J lost 4 bases, V lost 4 bases, and 4 bases had no gene match. The CDR3 totals 14 residues. The germline V gene encodes CDR1 SGHDT and CDR2 YYEEEE. The CDR3 region has the DNA TGTGCCAGCAGCCACAGGGGTGGCACCGGGGAGCTGTTTTTT. As protein: CASSHRGGTGELFF. Based on the CDR3 plus reference TRBV5-6 and TRBJ2-2, the full variable domain is DAGVTQSPTHLIKTRGQQVTLRCSPKSGHDTVSWYQQALGQGPQFIFQYYEEEERQRGNFPDRFSGHQFPNYSSELNVNALLLGDSALYLCASSHRGGTGELFFGEGSRLTVL.

CDR3 protein: CASGLPGQGVSEQFF. CDR3 in DNA: TGTGCCAGCGGTCTCCCGGGACAGGGTGTAAGTGAGCAGTTCTTC. This chain connects TRBV25-1 to TRBJ2-1; 9 bases agree with TRBD1. Per the germline V gene, CDR1 is MGHDK and CDR2 is SYGVNS. The length of the CDR3 is 15 residues. Trimming cost V 8 bases and J 9 bases; bases outside gene matches: 14.

The chain is built from TRBV13 and TRBJ1-1; D perhaps matches TRBD1 (5 bases). CDR1 and CDR2 from the germline V gene are PRHDT and FYEKMQ (reference sequence). This CDR3 comprises 12 residues. The V end was cut by 1 base, the J end by 5 bases, with 5 bases between. The chain's CDR3 is CASSLEGTEAFF. The CDR3 coding sequence is TGTGCCAGCAGCTTAGAGGGGACTGAAGCTTTCTTT.

The chain links TRBV2 to TRBJ1-1; D possibly corresponds to TRBD1 (5 bases). CDR1 and CDR2 from the germline V gene are SNHLY and FYNNEI. This CDR3 region has 16 residues. V was clipped by 7 bases and J by 0 bases, with 18 bases between them. CDR3 residues: CASTIGAGTMNTEAFF. Here the CDR3 DNA reads TGTGCCAGCACCATTGGGGCGGGAACCATGAACACTGAAGCTTTCTTT.

The gene calls are TRBV7-9 and TRBJ2-7, with a tentative D call TRBD1 (5 bases). CDR1 is SEHNR and CDR2 is FQNEAQ in the germline V gene (reference sequence). This CDR3 contains 14 residues. V dropped 5 bases and J dropped 1 base, with 12 bases sitting between them. CDR3 DNA sequence: TGTGCCAGCAGCACAGACAGAAATTCCTACGAGCAGTACTTC. Translation gives CASSTDRNSYEQYF.

The V and J genes are TRBV6-5 and TRBJ2-2; 9 bases match TRBD1. Germline V lookup: CDR1 MNHEY, CDR2 SVGAGI. The V and J ends lost 6 bases and 1 base, in that order; junction bases with no gene match: 3. The CDR3 sequence is 15 residues long. CDR3 coding DNA: TGTGCCAGCAGCTGGGACAGGGAGAACACCGGGGAGCTGTTTTTT. This gives the protein CASSWDRENTGELFF.

The genes are TRBV7-8 and TRBJ1-1; D not certain. This CDR3 has 12 amino acids. V lost 1 base and J lost 8, with 8 bases in between. Germline assignment: CDR1 SGHVS and CDR2 FQNEAQ. The CDR3 spells CASSLVAGEAFF. The CDR3 nucleotides read TGTGCCAGCAGCTTAGTGGCGGGGGAAGCTTTCTTT.

In its sample, this clone was seen once. The chain couples TRBV11-2 to TRBJ2-7; D not resolved. V gave up 1 base and J gave up 3 bases, with 10 bases separating them. The CDR3 length is 14 residues. In germline, CDR1 is SGHAT, CDR2 FQNNGV. CDR3 coding DNA: TGTGCCAGCAGCTTAGGTCTTAGAGACTACGAGCAGTACTTC. This translates into CASSLGLRDYEQYF.

This clone was found once. The J gene is TRBJ2-1, the V gene TRBV27; D is perhaps TRBD2 (6 bases). Trimming removed 4 bases at V and 5 bases at J, with 9 bases between. Germline V gives CDR1 MNHEY, CDR2 SMNVEV (reference sequence). The CDR3 length is 13 residues. CDR3 sequence: CASSSRLDNEQFF. The CDR3 nucleotides are TGTGCCAGCAGTTCTAGACTAGACAATGAGCAGTTCTTC.

With regard to this clone: Additional DNA sequences in this sample encode the identical CDR3. This chain connects TRBV18 to TRBJ1-1; D might be TRBD1 (6 bases). Germline loops: CDR1 KGHSH, CDR2 LQKENI. V was clipped by 3 bases and J by 1 base, with 9 bases between them. The length of the CDR3 is 14 residues. The CDR3 nucleotides are TGTGCCAGCTCACCTCAGGGGACGAACACTGAAGCTTTCTTT. Its translation: CASSPQGTNTEAFF.